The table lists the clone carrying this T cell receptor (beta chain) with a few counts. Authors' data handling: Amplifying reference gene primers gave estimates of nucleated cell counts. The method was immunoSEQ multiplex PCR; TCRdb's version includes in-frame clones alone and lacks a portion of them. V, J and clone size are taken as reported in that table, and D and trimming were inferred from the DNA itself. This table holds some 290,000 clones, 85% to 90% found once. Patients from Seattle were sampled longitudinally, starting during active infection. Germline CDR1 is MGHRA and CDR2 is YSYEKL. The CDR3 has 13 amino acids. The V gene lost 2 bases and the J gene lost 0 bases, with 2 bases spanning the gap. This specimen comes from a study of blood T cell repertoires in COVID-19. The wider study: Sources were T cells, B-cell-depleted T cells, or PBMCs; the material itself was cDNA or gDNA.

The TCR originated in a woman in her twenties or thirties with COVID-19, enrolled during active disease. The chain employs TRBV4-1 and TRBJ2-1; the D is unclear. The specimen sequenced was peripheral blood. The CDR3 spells CASSQLSYNEQFF. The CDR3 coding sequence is TGCGCCAGCAGCCAACTCTCCTACAATGAGCAGTTCTTC.